One and the same sample provided the 26 T cell receptor beta chains below, sequenced in a study of blood T cell repertoires in COVID-19 (dated by TCRdb to between 2020 and 2021). Library preparation employed the immunoSEQ multiplex PCR assay. The table comes from immuneACCESS by way of TCRdb, which keeps in-frame sequences with V and J called. Part of the clones is missing from these tables; in studies checked, under half for an unresolved V gene and the rest for unknown reasons. Present in this sample are fewer than 250,000 clones, more than 85% of which were seen just once. The ten largest make up around 2.7% of the sample. The material sequenced was peripheral blood. Source of these receptors: a man aged 55 to 69 with acute or convalescent COVID-19.

CDR3 residues: CASSPATGAGWTIYF. DNA of the CDR3: TGTGCCAGTAGTCCCGCGACAGGTGCGGGTTGGACCATATATTTT. V and J are TRBV19 and TRBJ1-3; tentative D call: TRBD1 (6 bases). Germline V gene data show CDR1 as LNHDA and CDR2 as SQIVND (reference sequence). Trimming stripped 5 bases from V and 10 bases from J, with 21 bases between. The CDR3 length is 15 residues.

This sequence joins TRBV6-5 and TRBJ2-5, with TRBD2 identical over 9 bases. This CDR3 is built from 15 residues. CDR1 and CDR2 (germline): MNHEY, SVGAGI. Germline trimming cut 7 bases from V and 4 bases from J; bases unmatched to any gene: 10. This chain's CDR3 is CASKAGRGGGETQYF. DNA of the CDR3: TGTGCCAGCAAGGCAGGGCGGGGGGGTGGAGAGACCCAGTACTTC.

The chain recombines TRBV10-2 with TRBJ1-5; D is possibly TRBD1 (6 bases). Germline CDR1 is WSHSY and CDR2 is SAAADI. Between the trimmed V and J ends, which lost 11 bases and 2 bases, there was a span of 13 bases. The CDR3 is 13 residues long. The CDR3 loop reads CASGGQRNQPQHF. The CDR3, as DNA: TGCGCCTCGGGGGGGCAGCGCAATCAGCCCCAGCATTTT.

The chain employs TRBV30 and TRBJ2-1; TRBD2 is a possible D gene (5 bases). Trimming cost V 4 bases and J 0 bases, with 13 bases left between them. Germline V gives CDR1 GTSNPN, CDR2 SVGIG (reference sequence). There are 15 residues in the CDR3. The CDR3 region has the DNA TGTGCCTGGAAGGGCCGCGCGGGCTCCTACAATGAGCAGTTCTTC. This encodes CAWKGRAGSYNEQFF.

This clone occurred a few times. This chain uses TRBV9 with TRBJ2-7; 8 bases align to TRBD1. CDR1 is SGDLS, CDR2 YYNGEE, per germline. This CDR3 is built from 14 residues. V lost 3 bases, J lost 2 bases, and 4 bases stayed unmatched. CDR3 amino acids: CASSAGTGTYEQYF. For the CDR3, the DNA is TGTGCCAGCAGCGCGGGGACAGGCACCTACGAGCAGTACTTC.

This chain links TRBV2 with TRBJ2-1; D is possibly TRBD1 (5 bases). This CDR3 contains 16 residues. V was shortened by 3 bases and J by 0 bases, with 12 bases between the two germline ends. Germline CDR1 and CDR2: SNHLY and FYNNEI. CDR3 bases: TGTGCCAGCAGTGATTGGGGCCATCCCTCCTACAATGAGCAGTTCTTC. Amino acid sequence: CASSDWGHPSYNEQFF.

The chain recombines TRBV5-1 with TRBJ1-4, with D perhaps matching TRBD1 (6 bases). V was clipped by 3 bases and J by 7 bases, with 19 bases between them. Germline V lookup: CDR1 SGHRS, CDR2 YFSETQ. The CDR3 is 16 amino acids. The CDR3 region has the DNA TGCGCCAGCAGCTCCGGCGGATTGGGGGCGGGTGAAAAACTGTTTTTT. Encoded protein: CASSSGGLGAGEKLFF.

This chain uses TRBV7-6 with TRBJ2-5, with 7 bases fitting TRBD1. Trimming took 4 bases from V and 5 from J; bases not matched to a gene: 10. CDR3 length: 15 amino acids. Germline CDR1 SGHVS, CDR2 FNYEAQ. CDR3 coding DNA: TGTGCCAGCAGCTCCACCTCGACAGGGTCCGAGACCCAGTACTTC. Translation: CASSSTSTGSETQYF.

The chain links TRBV7-9 to TRBJ2-7; D not certain. This CDR3 contains 14 residues. Germline V lookup: CDR1 SEHNR, CDR2 FQNEAQ (reference sequence). The ends were cut back, 1 base at V and 7 bases at J, with 14 bases in the middle. The CDR3 DNA reads as TGTGCCAGCAGCTTAGGGCCGGCCCCCGGGGAGCAGTACTTC. Encoded protein: CASSLGPAPGEQYF.

There are many counts of this clone. The chain is built from TRBV3-1 (or the pseudogene TRBV3-2) and TRBJ1-5, with 7 nucleotides matching TRBD1. Germline assignment: CDR1 LGHDT and CDR2 YNNKEL (reference sequence). CDR3 length equals 13 residues. V was pared by 6 bases and J by 9 bases, with 8 bases of the junction left unmatched. CDR3 loop: CASRRQGRGPQHF. The CDR3 DNA is TGTGCCAGCAGGCGACAGGGCCGTGGGCCCCAGCATTTT.

The CDR3 DNA sequence: TGTGCCAGCAGTTACTCGTTGGTTCGGGGACAGGGATTGGATTCACCCCTCCACTTT. Translating it yields CASSYSLVRGQGLDSPLHF. The genes are TRBV6-2 or TRBV6-3 and TRBJ1-6, with TRBD1 identical over 9 bases. Germline lookup yields CDR1 MNHEY and CDR2 SVGEGT. J lost 8 bases, V lost 0 bases, and 14 bases had no gene match. The CDR3 covers 19 residues.

In its sample, this clone was seen a few times. The chain recombines TRBV7-9 with TRBJ1-5; 9 bases are a match to TRBD1. The CDR3 runs to 15 residues. Unmatched junction bases numbered 7, after V lost 4 bases and J lost 6 bases. CDR1 is SEHNR, CDR2 FQNEAQ, per germline (reference sequence). CDR3 nucleotides: TGTGCCAGCAGCTCGCTTACAGGGGGCGGTCAGCCCCAGCATTTT. As protein: CASSSLTGGGQPQHF.

This rearrangement joins TRBV18 to TRBJ1-4, with a weak D call TRBD1 (6 bases). The CDR3 length is 14 residues. CDR1 and CDR2 (germline): KGHSH, LQKENI. V dropped 2 bases and J dropped 4 bases, with 8 bases sitting between them. CDR3 coding DNA: TGTGCCAGCTCACCAGACAGGCTTAATGAAAAACTGTTTTTT. This gives the protein CASSPDRLNEKLFF. Full variable domain (remainder filled in from reference TRBV18 and TRBJ1-4): NAGVMQNPRHLVRRRGQEARLRCSPMKGHSHVYWYRQLPEEGLKFMVYLQKENIIDESGMPKERFSAEFPKEGPSILRIQQVVRGDSAAYFCASSPDRLNEKLFFGSGTQLSVL.

The chain combines TRBV10-3 with TRBJ1-5; D unclear. This CDR3 contains 13 residues. V was shortened by 10 bases and J by 4 bases, with 14 bases between the two germline ends. The germline V gene encodes CDR1 ENHRY and CDR2 SYGVKD. CDR3 nucleotides: TGTGCCACCCAGGCACCGGGAAATCAGCCCCAGCATTTT. Its protein is CATQAPGNQPQHF.

This chain connects TRBV27 to TRBJ1-6; 8 bases are shared with TRBD1. Germline trimming cut 4 bases from V and 8 bases from J; bases unmatched to any gene: 7. Germline V gives CDR1 MNHEY, CDR2 SMNVEV (reference sequence). This CDR3 has 15 amino acids. In DNA, the CDR3 is TGTGCCAGCAGTTCCCAGGGGGCAGGGGATTCACCCCTCCACTTT. Translation gives CASSSQGAGDSPLHF.

The gene calls are TRBV7-2 and TRBJ2-3, with a tentative D call TRBD2 (5 bases). The germline gives CDR1 SGHTA, CDR2 FQGNSA. Trimming took 5 bases from V and 8 from J, leaving 11 bases between them. The CDR3 is made up of 12 amino acids. CDR3 nucleotide sequence: TGTGCCAGCAGCCCGGACTTCGGTACGCAGTATTTT. Translation: CASSPDFGTQYF. The full variable domain, in which reference TRBV7-2 and TRBJ2-3 provide the parts outside the CDR3, is GAGVSQSPSNKVTEKGKDVELRCDPISGHTALYWYRQSLGQGLEFLIYFQGNSAPDKSGLPSDRFSAERTGGSVSTLTIQRTQQEDSAVYLCASSPDFGTQYFGPGTRLTVL.

Here the CDR3 DNA reads TGTGCCAGCAGCTCCGAAACCGGGACAGGGGCCGAGCAGTACTTC. Residues: CASSSETGTGAEQYF. This sequence joins TRBV5-4 and TRBJ2-7; 10 nucleotides align to TRBD1. Losses at the gene ends were 3 bases for V and 6 bases for J; bases not matched to a gene: 9. Germline lookup yields CDR1 SGHNT and CDR2 YYREEE (reference sequence). The CDR3 contains 15 residues.

This chain uses TRBV30 with TRBJ1-1; D ambiguous. The germline gives CDR1 GTSNPN, CDR2 SVGIG (reference sequence). The CDR3 extends over 13 amino acids. V lost 8 bases, J lost 4 bases, and 17 bases lay in between. The CDR3 bases are TGTGCCACCCGTCGGGGTGCGGGCACTGAAGCTTTCTTT. Residues: CATRRGAGTEAFF.

The rearrangement uses TRBV15 and TRBJ2-7; 11 nucleotides match TRBD1. Germline trimming cut 1 base from V and 7 bases from J; bases unmatched to any gene: 9. The CDR3 is 16 amino acids. CDR1 LNHNV and CDR2 YYDKDF come from the germline V gene (reference sequence). CDR3 region: CATSRALGTGGVEQYF. For the CDR3, the DNA is TGTGCCACCAGCAGAGCACTGGGGACAGGGGGTGTTGAGCAGTACTTC.

This clone was counted only a few times. The chain is built from TRBV6-5 and TRBJ1-1, with D unclear. Trimming shortened V by 5 bases and J by 6 bases, and 13 bases separated the two germline ends. CDR1 is MNHEY and CDR2 is SVGAGI in the germline V gene. The CDR3 totals 13 residues. CDR3 DNA sequence: TGTGCCAGCAGTCCCTACAGTTCCCCTGAAGCTTTCTTT. Translating it yields CASSPYSSPEAFF.

This rearrangement joins TRBV7-9 to TRBJ1-3, with D possibly being TRBD1 (6 bases). This CDR3 spans 16 amino acids. V was trimmed by 5 bases and J by 0 bases, leaving 14 bases between them. Germline values: CDR1 SEHNR, CDR2 FQNEAQ (reference sequence). The CDR3 region is CASSAPGHLSGNTIYF. As DNA, the CDR3 is TGTGCCAGCAGCGCTCCGGGACATCTCTCTGGAAACACCATATATTTT. The entire variable domain, with the rest obtained from reference TRBV7-9 and TRBJ1-3, is as follows: DTGVSQNPRHKITKRGQNVTFRCDPISEHNRLYWYRQTLGQGPEFLTYFQNEAQLEKSRLLSDRFSAERPKGSFSTLEIQRTEQGDSAMYLCASSAPGHLSGNTIYFGEGSWLTVV.

The rearrangement joins TRBV30 to TRBJ2-3, with 11 positions matching TRBD2. The germline V gene encodes CDR1 GTSNPN and CDR2 SVGIG (reference sequence). The CDR3 has 15 amino acids. V was clipped by 4 bases and J by 3 bases; unmatched bases: 6. The CDR3 reads CAWNVGTSGTDTQYF. CDR3 in DNA: TGTGCCTGGAACGTTGGGACTAGCGGAACAGATACGCAGTATTTT.

The chain joins TRBV13 to TRBJ2-7; 11 bases agree with TRBD2. This CDR3 is 15 amino acids long. J was trimmed by 9 bases and V by 1 base; bases with no gene match: 8. The germline V gene has CDR1 PRHDT and CDR2 FYEKMQ (reference sequence). Here the CDR3 DNA reads TGTGCCAGCAGCTTAGAACGTAGCGGGGGGGCCGTGCAGTACTTC. Residues: CASSLERSGGAVQYF. Supplemented by reference TRBV13 and TRBJ2-7, the full variable domain reads AAGVIQSPRHLIKEKRETATLKCYPIPRHDTVYWYQQGPGQDPQFLISFYEKMQSDKGSIPDRFSAQQFSDYHSELNMSSLELGDSALYFCASSLERSGGAVQYFGPGTRLTVT.

A single count supports this clone. The chain has TRBV11-2 and TRBJ2-1; D is perhaps TRBD1 (5 bases). The germline gives CDR1 SGHAT, CDR2 FQNNGV. Trimming stripped 5 bases from V and 6 bases from J, with 17 bases between. This CDR3 spans 15 amino acids. The CDR3 coding sequence is TGTGCCAGCAGCGACCCTGGTGGGGCGTTCAATGAGCAGTTCTTC. Its translation is CASSDPGGAFNEQFF.

The V call is TRBV27, the J call TRBJ2-3; 8 bases are shared with TRBD1. In germline, CDR1 is MNHEY, CDR2 SMNVEV (reference sequence). The CDR3 is 17 amino acids. V was pared by 2 bases and J by 2 bases, with 9 bases of the junction left unmatched. The CDR3 is CASSLKGQGPFTDTQYF. The DNA of the CDR3 is TGTGCCAGCAGTTTAAAAGGACAGGGTCCTTTCACAGATACGCAGTATTTT.

This chain joins TRBV18 and TRBJ2-5; D is perhaps TRBD1 (6 bases). This CDR3 comprises 15 residues. Per the germline V gene, CDR1 is KGHSH and CDR2 is LQKENI. V lost 4 bases and J 2 bases, leaving 14 bases between the germline ends. As DNA, the CDR3 is TGTGCCAGCTCACGGGGGCAAGCAGTTCAAGAGACCCAGTACTTC. It is translated as CASSRGQAVQETQYF.